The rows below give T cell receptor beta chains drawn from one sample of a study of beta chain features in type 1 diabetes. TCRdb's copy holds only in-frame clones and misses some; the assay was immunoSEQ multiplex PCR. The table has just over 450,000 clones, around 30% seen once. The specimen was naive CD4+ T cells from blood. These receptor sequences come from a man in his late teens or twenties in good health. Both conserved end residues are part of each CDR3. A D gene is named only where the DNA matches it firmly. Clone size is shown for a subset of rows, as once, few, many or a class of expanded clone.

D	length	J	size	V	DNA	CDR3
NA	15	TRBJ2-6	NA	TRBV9	TGTGCCAGCAGCGTGACGGGAACTGGGGCCAACGTCCTGACTTTC	CASSVTGTGANVLTF
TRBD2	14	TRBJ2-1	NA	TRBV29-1	TGCAGCGTGGATGGACTAGCGGGAGTAGACGAGCAGTTCTTC	CSVDGLAGVDEQFF
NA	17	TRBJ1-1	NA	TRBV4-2	TGTGCCAGCAGCCAAGAGCCACTAGGCCGGGGGCCAGCTGAAGCTTTCTTT	CASSQEPLGRGPAEAFF
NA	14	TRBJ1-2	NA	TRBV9	TGTGCCAGCAGTAAAGGAGGGGAGGTATATGGCTACACCTTC	CASSKGGEVYGYTF
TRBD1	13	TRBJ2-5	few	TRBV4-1	TGCGCCAGCAGCCAGACAGGGCCAGAGACCCAGTACTTC	CASSQTGPETQYF
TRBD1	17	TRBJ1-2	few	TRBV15	TGTGCCACCAGCGTCACACGCCAATACGGGACAGGGGTTGGCTACACCTTC	CATSVTRQYGTGVGYTF
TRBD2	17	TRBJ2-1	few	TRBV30	TGTGCCTTTGGGACAGGGAGGACTAGCGGGAGCCACAATGAGCAGTTCTTC	CAFGTGRTSGSHNEQFF
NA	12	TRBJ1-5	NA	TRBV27	TGTGCCAGCAGTCAAAGCAATCAGCCCCAGCATTTT	CASSQSNQPQHF
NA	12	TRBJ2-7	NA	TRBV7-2	TGTGCCAGCAGCTTAAATTTGTACGAGCAGTACTTC	CASSLNLYEQYF
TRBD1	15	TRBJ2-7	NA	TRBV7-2	TGTGCCAGCAGCCCGACAGGGGCGACCTTCTACGAGCAGTACTTC	CASSPTGATFYEQYF
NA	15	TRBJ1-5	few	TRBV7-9	TGTGCCAGCAGCTTTCAGGGGACTAGCAATCAGCCCCAGCATTTT	CASSFQGTSNQPQHF
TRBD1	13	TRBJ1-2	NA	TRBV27	TGTGCCAGCAGGGGGACAGGGTACTATGGCTACACCTTC	CASRGTGYYGYTF
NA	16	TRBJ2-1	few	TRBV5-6	TGTGCCAGCAGCTTGTTCGGGGACCCGTCCTACAATGAGCAGTTCTTC	CASSLFGDPSYNEQFF
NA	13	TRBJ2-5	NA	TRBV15	TGTGCCACCAGCCCAAGACACGGCGAGACCCAGTACTTC	CATSPRHGETQYF
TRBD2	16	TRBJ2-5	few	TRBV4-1	TGCGCCAGCAGCCGGGGAACTAGCGGGATCCAAGAGACCCAGTACTTC	CASSRGTSGIQETQYF
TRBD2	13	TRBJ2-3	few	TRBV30	TGTGCCTGGAAACTAGCGGGACAAAATACGCAGTATTTT	CAWKLAGQNTQYF
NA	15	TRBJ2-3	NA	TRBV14	TGTGCCAGCAGCCAAGATACGGTTTTGGCATATACGCAGTATTTT	CASSQDTVLAYTQYF
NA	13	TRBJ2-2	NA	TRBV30	TGTGCCTGGGGGGTCAGGTCCACCGGGGAGCTGTTTTTT	CAWGVRSTGELFF
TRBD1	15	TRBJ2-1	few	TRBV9	TGTGCCAGCAGCGTAACGGGACAGAATTACAATGAGCAGTTCTTC	CASSVTGQNYNEQFF
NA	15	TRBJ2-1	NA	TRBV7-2	TGTGCCAGCAGCTCTAGTGCAGACAGGTACAATGAGCAGTTCTTC	CASSSSADRYNEQFF
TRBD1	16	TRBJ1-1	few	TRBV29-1	TGCAGCGTCTCGGGAGGACAGGGGGAGTGGGGCACTGAAGCTTTCTTT	CSVSGGQGEWGTEAFF
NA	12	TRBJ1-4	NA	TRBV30	TGTGCCTGGAGTTTCACAGGGGAAAAACTGTTTTTT	CAWSFTGEKLFF
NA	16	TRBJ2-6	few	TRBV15	TGTGCCACCAGCAGAGATCGAAATGCTGGGGCCAACGTCCTGACTTTC	CATSRDRNAGANVLTF
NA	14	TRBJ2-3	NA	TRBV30	TGTGCCTGGAGTGCGGGTCCAGGACCAGATACGCAGTATTTT	CAWSAGPGPDTQYF
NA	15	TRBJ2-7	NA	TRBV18	TGTGCCAGCTCCTCGGCGGGATTTAAGAGCTACGAGCAGTACTTC	CASSSAGFKSYEQYF
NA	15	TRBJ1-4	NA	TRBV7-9	TGTGCCAGCAGCTATCCCTCGGGTGGGAATGAAAAACTGTTTTTT	CASSYPSGGNEKLFF
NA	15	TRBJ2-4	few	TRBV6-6	TGTGCCAGCAGTACACTAGGCGCTATGACAGACATTCAGTACTTC	CASSTLGAMTDIQYF
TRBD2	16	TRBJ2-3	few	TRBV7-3	TGTGCCAGCAGCGACACCAGCGGGAGGGCCAAAGATACGCAGTATTTT	CASSDTSGRAKDTQYF
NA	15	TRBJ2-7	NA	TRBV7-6	TGTGCCAGCAGCTTAGACGCAGGAGGCTCCTACGAGCAGTACTTC	CASSLDAGGSYEQYF
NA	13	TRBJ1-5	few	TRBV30	TGTGCCTGGTCGACAAGGGGCAATCAGCCCCAGCATTTT	CAWSTRGNQPQHF
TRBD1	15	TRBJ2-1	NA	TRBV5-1	TGCGCCAGCAGCTTGGAGGCAGGGGGTTACAATGAGCAGTTCTTC	CASSLEAGGYNEQFF
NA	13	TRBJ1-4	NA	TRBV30	TGTGCCTGGAAGCGGGGAATTAATGAAAAACTGTTTTTT	CAWKRGINEKLFF
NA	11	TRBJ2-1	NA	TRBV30	TGTGCCTGGAGTGCCTACAATGAGCAGTTCTTC	CAWSAYNEQFF
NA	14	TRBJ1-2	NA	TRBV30	TGTGCCTGGAGGTCCGGGGGGTTCCACTATGGCTACACCTTC	CAWRSGGFHYGYTF
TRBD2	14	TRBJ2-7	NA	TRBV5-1	TGCGCCAGCAGGGGACTAGCCGGATCCTACGAGCAGTACTTC	CASRGLAGSYEQYF
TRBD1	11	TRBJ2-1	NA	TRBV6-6	TGTGCCAGCAGCCGGGACAGGGTTGAGTTCTTC	CASSRDRVEFF
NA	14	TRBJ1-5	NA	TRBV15	TGTGCCACCAGCGTAGGGAGTAAGGATCAGCCCCAGCATTTT	CATSVGSKDQPQHF
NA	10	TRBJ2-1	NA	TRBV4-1	TGCGCCAGCAGCGGTATTGAGCAGTTCTTC	CASSGIEQFF
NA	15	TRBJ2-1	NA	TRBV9	TGTGCCAGCAGCGTAGACGGACAAAACTACAATGAGCAGTTCTTC	CASSVDGQNYNEQFF
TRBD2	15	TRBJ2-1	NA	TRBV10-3	TGTGCCATCAGACGGACTAGCGGGGATTACAATGAGCAGTTCTTC	CAIRRTSGDYNEQFF
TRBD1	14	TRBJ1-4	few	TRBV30	TGTGCCTGGAGTACCCGTCGACAGGGGGCCTCTCAGTTTTTT	CAWSTRRQGASQFF